The source of this TCR beta chain is a study of T-cell memory formation after mild COVID-19. Looking at the study overall: Largely, the TCR clusters proved donor specific.

The CDR3 spans 14 residues. The germline V gene encodes CDR1 MNHEY and CDR2 SVGEGT. V gave up 5 bases and J gave up 0 bases; unmatched junction bases: 0. With constant-segment primers, 5'RACE yielded cDNA libraries of TCR alpha and TCR beta that carried sample barcodes and UMIs. TCRdb reprocessed the 5' RACE reads via MiXCR and lists one record per CDR3 protein. The sample includes about 110,000 distinct CDR3 sequences, over 15% of them seen just once. The sample holds many counts of this clonotype. The source is an adult woman who had mild COVID-19 (a few samples of this study predate the infection). Cell type and time point are not known. This chain links TRBV6-2 or TRBV6-3 with TRBJ2-1; TRBD2 matches 8 bases. The material sequenced was PBMCs or a T cell subset sorted from them (not recorded which). Here the CDR3 reads CASSSGSSYNEQFF. DNA for the CDR3: TGTGCCAGCAGTAGCGGGAGCTCCTACAATGAGCAGTTCTTC.